The clone carrying this T cell receptor (beta chain) was counted a few times. This CDR3 has 12 residues. Trimming removed 10 bases from V and 4 bases from J, with 13 bases in between. Germline CDR1 is WSHSY and CDR2 is SAAADI. This entry comes from a study of blood T cells in healthy people across ages. Alongside a J-beta primer mix, a sample-barcoded 5' primer served in a second PCR lasting about 6 to 11 cycles. TCRdb processed the 5' RACE reads anew with MiXCR; each CDR3 protein has one entry. This table has about 1.6 million distinct CDR3 sequences, about 35% appearing once. V is TRBV10-2 and J is TRBJ1-1; no clear D gene. The TCR originated in a woman aged 30 to 39 in good health. The sample was blood. CDR3 residues: CATRSWGTEAFF. Written as DNA, the CDR3 is TGCGCCACCCGGTCTTGGGGCACTGAAGCTTTCTTT.